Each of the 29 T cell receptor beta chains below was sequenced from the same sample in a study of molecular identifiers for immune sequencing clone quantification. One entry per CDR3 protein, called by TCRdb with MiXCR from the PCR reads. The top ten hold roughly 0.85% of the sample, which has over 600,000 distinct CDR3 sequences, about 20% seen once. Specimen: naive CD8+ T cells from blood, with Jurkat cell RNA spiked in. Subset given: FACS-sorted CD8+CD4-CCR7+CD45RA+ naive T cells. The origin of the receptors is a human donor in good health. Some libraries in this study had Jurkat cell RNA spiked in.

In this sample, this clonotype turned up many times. The CDR3 here is CASSFRGINTGELFF. CDR3 bases: TGTGCCAGCAGTTTCCGGGGAATTAACACCGGGGAGCTGTTTTTT. The chain joins TRBV28 to TRBJ2-2; tentative D call: TRBD2 (5 bases). V lost 3 bases and J lost 2, with 10 bases in between. CDR3 length: 15 amino acids. Germline V gives CDR1 MDHEN, CDR2 SYDVKM.

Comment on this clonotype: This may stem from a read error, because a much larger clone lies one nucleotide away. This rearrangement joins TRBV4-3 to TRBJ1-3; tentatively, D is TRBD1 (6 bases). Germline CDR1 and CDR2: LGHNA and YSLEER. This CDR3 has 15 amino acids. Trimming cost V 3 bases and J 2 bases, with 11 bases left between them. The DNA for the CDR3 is TGCGCCAGCAGCCAGGACAGCTACCCTGGAAACACCATATATTTT. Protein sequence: CASSQDSYPGNTIYF.

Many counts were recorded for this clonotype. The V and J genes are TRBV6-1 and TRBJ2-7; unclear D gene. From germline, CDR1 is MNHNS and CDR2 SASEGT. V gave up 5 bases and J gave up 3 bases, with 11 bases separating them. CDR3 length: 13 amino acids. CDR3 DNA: TGTGCCAGCAGTCATAATCCCATCTACGAGCAGTACTTC. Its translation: CASSHNPIYEQYF.

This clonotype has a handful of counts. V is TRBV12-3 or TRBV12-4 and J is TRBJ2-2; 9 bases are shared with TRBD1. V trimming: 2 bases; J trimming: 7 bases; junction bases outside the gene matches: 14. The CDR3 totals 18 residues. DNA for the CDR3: TGTGCCAGCAGTTTAACAACCGACGGACAGGGGACCGACGGGGAGCTGTTTTTT. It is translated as CASSLTTDGQGTDGELFF.

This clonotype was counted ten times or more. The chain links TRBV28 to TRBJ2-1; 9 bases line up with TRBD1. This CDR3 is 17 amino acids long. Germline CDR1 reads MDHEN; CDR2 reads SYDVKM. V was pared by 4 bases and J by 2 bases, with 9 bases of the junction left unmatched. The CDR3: CASSSTHRGLTYNEQFF. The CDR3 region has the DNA TGTGCCAGCAGTTCGACCCACAGGGGGCTAACCTACAATGAGCAGTTCTTC.

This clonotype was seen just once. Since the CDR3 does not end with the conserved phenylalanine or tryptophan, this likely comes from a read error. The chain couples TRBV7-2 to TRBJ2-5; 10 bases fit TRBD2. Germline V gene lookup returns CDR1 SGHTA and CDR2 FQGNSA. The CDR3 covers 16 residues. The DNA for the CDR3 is TGTGCCGGCAGCTTAGGAGCGGGGGGGCGCCCGGAGACCCAGTACCTC. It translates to CAGSLGAGGRPETQYL.

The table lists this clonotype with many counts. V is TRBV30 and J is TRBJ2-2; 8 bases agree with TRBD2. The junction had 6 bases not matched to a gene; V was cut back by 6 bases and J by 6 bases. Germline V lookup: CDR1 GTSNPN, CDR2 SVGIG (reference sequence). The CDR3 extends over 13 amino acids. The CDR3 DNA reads TGTGCCTGTTCCGGGACTAGTGCCGGGGAGCTGTTTTTT. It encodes CACSGTSAGELFF.

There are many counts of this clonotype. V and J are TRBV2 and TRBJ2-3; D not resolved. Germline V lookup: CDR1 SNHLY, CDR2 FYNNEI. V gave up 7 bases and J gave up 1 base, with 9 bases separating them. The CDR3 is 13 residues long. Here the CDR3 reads CASIVTGTDTQYF. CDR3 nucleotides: TGTGCCAGCATAGTAACAGGCACAGATACGCAGTATTTT.

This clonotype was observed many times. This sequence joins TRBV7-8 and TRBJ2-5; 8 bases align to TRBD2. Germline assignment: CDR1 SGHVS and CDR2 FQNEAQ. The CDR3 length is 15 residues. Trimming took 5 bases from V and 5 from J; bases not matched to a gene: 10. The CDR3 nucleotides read TGTGCCAGCAGCCGAACGGGGGGGCCTATGGAGACCCAGTACTTC. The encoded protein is CASSRTGGPMETQYF.

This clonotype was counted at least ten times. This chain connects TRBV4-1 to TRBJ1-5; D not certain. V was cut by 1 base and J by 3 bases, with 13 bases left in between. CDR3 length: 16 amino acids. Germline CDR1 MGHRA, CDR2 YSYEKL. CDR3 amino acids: CASSQVHELPNQPQHF. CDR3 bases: TGCGCCAGCAGCCAAGTTCACGAATTGCCCAATCAGCCCCAGCATTTT.

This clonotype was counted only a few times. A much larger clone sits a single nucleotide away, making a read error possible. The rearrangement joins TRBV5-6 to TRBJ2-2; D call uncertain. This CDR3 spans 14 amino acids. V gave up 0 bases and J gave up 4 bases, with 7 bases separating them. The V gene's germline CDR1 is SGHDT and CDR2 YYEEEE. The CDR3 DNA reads TGTGCCAGCAGCTTGGGACCGACCACCGGGGAGCTGTTTTTT. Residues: CASSLGPTTGELFF.

Here the CDR3 DNA reads TGTGCCAGCAGTGAGTTAGCGGCCGATGGAGAGACCCAGTACTTC. Its protein product is CASSELAADGETQYF. The chain links TRBV6-1 to TRBJ2-5; D is perhaps TRBD2 (6 bases). CDR3 size: 15 residues. The ends were cut back, 3 bases at V and 4 bases at J, with 15 bases in the middle. CDR1 is MNHNS and CDR2 is SASEGT in the germline V gene.

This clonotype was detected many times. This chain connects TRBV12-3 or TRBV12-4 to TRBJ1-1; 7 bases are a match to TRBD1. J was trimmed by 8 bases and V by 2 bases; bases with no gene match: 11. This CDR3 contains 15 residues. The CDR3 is CASSLTRAGGSEAFF. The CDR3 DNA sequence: TGTGCCAGCAGTTTAACTCGGGCAGGGGGAAGCGAAGCTTTCTTT.

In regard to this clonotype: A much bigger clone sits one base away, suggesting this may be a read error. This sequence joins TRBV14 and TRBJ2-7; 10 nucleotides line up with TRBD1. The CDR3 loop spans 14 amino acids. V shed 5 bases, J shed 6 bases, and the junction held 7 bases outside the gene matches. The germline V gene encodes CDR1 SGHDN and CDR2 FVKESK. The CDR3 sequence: CASSTRDRGSEQYF. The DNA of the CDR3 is TGTGCCAGCAGCACCCGGGACAGGGGCTCCGAGCAGTACTTC.

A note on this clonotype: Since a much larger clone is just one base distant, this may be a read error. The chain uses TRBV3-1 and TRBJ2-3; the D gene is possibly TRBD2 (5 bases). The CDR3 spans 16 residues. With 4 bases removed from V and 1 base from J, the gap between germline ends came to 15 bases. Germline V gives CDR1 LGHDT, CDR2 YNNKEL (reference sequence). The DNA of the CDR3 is TGTGCCAGCAGCCCGGACTCCTCTCGGCGCACAGATACGCAGTATTTT. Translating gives CASSPDSSRRTDTQYF.

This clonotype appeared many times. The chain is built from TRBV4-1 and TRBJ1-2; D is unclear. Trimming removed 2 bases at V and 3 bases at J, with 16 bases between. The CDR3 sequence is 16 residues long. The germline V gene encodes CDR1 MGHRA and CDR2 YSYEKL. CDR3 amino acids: CASSQQAGALYYGYTF. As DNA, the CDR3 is TGCGCCAGCAGCCAACAGGCCGGCGCGCTTTACTATGGCTACACCTTC.

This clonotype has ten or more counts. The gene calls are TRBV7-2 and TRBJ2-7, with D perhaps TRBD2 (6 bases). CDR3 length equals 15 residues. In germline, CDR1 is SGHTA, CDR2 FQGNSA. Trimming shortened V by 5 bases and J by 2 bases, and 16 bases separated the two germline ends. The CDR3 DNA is TGTGCCAGCAGCCCGATACCGGGGACTGCCTACGAGCAGTACTTC. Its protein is CASSPIPGTAYEQYF. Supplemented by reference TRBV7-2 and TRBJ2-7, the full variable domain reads GAGVSQSPSNKVTEKGKDVELRCDPISGHTALYWYRQSLGQGLEFLIYFQGNSAPDKSGLPSDRFSAERTGGSVSTLTIQRTQQEDSAVYLCASSPIPGTAYEQYFGPGTRLTVT.

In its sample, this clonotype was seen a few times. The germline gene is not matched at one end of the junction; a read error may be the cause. The CDR3 loop reads CASSEGGEMNTEALF. CDR3 DNA: TGTGCCAGCAGTGAAGGGGGAGAGATGAACACTGAAGCTCTCTTT. The gene calls are TRBV2 and TRBJ1-1; D not certain. The CDR3 is 15 residues long. Looked up from germline, CDR1 is SNHLY and CDR2 is FYNNEI.

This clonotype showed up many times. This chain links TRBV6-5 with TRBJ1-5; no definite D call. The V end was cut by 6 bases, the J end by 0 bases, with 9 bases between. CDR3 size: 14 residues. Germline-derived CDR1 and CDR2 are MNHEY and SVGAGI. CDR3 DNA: TGTGCCAGCAGCCAATATAATAGCAATCAGCCCCAGCATTTT. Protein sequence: CASSQYNSNQPQHF.

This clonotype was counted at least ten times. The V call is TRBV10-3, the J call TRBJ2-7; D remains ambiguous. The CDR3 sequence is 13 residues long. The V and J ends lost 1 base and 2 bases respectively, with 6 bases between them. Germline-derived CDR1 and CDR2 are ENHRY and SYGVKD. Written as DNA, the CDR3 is TGTGCCATCAGTGAGTTGGGTGCCTACGAGCAGTACTTC. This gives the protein CAISELGAYEQYF.

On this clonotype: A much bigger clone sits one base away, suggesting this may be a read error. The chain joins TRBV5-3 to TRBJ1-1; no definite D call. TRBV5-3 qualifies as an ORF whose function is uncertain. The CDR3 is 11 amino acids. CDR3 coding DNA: TGTGCCAGCAGCTTGTGGGAGGAAGCTTTCTTT. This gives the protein CASSLWEEAFF.

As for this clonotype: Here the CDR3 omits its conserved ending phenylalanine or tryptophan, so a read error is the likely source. CDR3 loop: CAISDFPPGAYEQYL. For the CDR3, the DNA is TGTGCCATCAGTGATTTTCCCCCCGGAGCCTACGAGCAGTACCTC. This chain joins TRBV10-3 and TRBJ2-7; D unresolved. Per the germline V gene, CDR1 is ENHRY and CDR2 is SYGVKD. V lost 3 bases and J lost 2, with 14 bases in between. CDR3 length: 15 residues.

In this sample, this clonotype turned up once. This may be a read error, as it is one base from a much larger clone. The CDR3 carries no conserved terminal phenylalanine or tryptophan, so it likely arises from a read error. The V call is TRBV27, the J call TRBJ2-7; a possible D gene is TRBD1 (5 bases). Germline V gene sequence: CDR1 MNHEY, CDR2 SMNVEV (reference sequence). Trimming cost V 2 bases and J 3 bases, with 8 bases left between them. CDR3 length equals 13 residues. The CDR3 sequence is CASSLVQDYEQYS. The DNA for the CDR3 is TGTGCCAGCAGTTTAGTACAGGACTACGAGCAGTACTCC.

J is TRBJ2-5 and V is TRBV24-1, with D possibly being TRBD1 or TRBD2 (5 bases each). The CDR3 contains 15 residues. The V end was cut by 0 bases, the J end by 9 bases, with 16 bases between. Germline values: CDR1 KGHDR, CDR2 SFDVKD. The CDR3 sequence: CATSDLYPSRGAQYF. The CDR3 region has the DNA TGTGCCACCAGTGATTTGTATCCTAGCAGAGGGGCCCAGTACTTC.

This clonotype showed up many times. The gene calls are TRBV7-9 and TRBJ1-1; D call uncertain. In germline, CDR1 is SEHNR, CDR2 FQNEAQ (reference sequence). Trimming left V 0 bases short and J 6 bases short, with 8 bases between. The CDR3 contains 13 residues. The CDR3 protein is CASSLATSPEAFF. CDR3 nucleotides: TGTGCCAGCAGCTTAGCGACGAGCCCTGAAGCTTTCTTT.

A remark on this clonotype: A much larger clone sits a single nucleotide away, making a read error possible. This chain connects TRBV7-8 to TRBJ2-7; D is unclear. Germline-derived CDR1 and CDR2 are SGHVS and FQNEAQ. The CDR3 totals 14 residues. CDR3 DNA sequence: TGTGCCAGCAGCTTACCCCCAGGCCCCGGCGAGCGGTACTTC. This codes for CASSLPPGPGERYF.

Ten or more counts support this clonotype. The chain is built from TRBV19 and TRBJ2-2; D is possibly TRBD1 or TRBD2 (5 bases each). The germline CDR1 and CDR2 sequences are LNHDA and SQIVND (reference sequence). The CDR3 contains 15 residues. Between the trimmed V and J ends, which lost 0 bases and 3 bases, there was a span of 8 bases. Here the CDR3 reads CASSIDMGDTGELFF. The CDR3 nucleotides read TGTGCCAGTAGTATAGATATGGGGGACACCGGGGAGCTGTTTTTT.

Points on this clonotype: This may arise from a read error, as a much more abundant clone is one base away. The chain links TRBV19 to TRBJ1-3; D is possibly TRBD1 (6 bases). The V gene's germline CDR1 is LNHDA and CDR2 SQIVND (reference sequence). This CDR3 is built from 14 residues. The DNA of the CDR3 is TGTGCCAGTAGTACCTGGACAGCAGGAAACACCATATGTTTT. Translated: CASSTWTAGNTICF.

The CDR3 here is CASSPSGNQETQYF. The DNA for the CDR3 is TGTGCCAGCAGCCCAAGCGGGAACCAAGAGACCCAGTACTTC. The chain links TRBV3-1 to TRBJ2-5, with 7 bases matching TRBD2. J lost 0 bases, V lost 4 bases, and 2 bases had no gene match. Germline V gene sequence: CDR1 LGHDT, CDR2 YNNKEL (reference sequence). This CDR3 has 14 residues.